What follows are 10 T cell receptor beta chains derived from one specimen sequenced in a study of blood T cell repertoires in COVID-19. The method was immunoSEQ multiplex PCR; TCRdb's version includes in-frame clones alone and lacks a portion of them. Of about 27,000 clones in the sample, 92% were seen once. Sequenced sample: peripheral blood. Receptor source: a human donor in a cohort sampled during active COVID-19.

This clone was seen more than once but under ten times. In nucleotides, the CDR3 is TGTGCCAGCAGCTTTAGCGGACAGGGGGGTGGCGAGCAGTACTTC. Translating it yields CASSFSGQGGGEQYF. The chain uses TRBV7-3 and TRBJ2-7; 10 nucleotides align to TRBD1. With 3 bases clipped from V and 6 bases from J, the junction kept 8 bases outside the gene matches. The CDR3 spans 15 residues. The V gene's germline CDR1 is SGHTA and CDR2 FQGTGA.

This chain links TRBV7-3 with TRBJ1-6; D uncertain. The germline V gene has CDR1 SGHTA and CDR2 FQGTGA. Trimming shortened V by 0 bases and J by 6 bases, and 3 bases separated the two germline ends. CDR3 length: 13 amino acids. The CDR3 reads CASSLTSNSPLHF. The CDR3, as DNA: TGTGCCAGCAGCTTAACCAGTAATTCACCCCTCCACTTT.

The CDR3, as DNA: TGTGCCAGCAGTTACCCCAACCGACAGGGTACACGTGAAAAACTGTTTTTT. Encoded protein: CASSYPNRQGTREKLFF. The chain uses TRBV6-2 or TRBV6-3 and TRBJ1-4, with TRBD1 matching over 7 bases. The J segment lost 7 bases and the V segment lost 2 bases, leaving 13 bases of the junction unmatched. This CDR3 is 17 amino acids long. Germline values: CDR1 MNHEY, CDR2 SVGEGT.

The rearrangement joins TRBV7-2 to TRBJ1-5; weak D call: TRBD1 (5 bases). The CDR3 spans 15 residues. With 5 bases removed from V and 4 bases from J, the gap between germline ends came to 15 bases. Germline V gives CDR1 SGHTA, CDR2 FQGNSA. The CDR3 is CASSPQGSLNQPQHF. CDR3 DNA sequence: TGTGCCAGCAGCCCGCAGGGCAGTTTGAATCAGCCCCAGCATTTT. The entire variable domain, with the rest obtained from reference TRBV7-2 and TRBJ1-5, is as follows: GAGVSQSPSNKVTEKGKDVELRCDPISGHTALYWYRQSLGQGLEFLIYFQGNSAPDKSGLPSDRFSAERTGGSVSTLTIQRTQQEDSAVYLCASSPQGSLNQPQHFGDGTRLSIL.

The CDR3 DNA reads as TGTGCCAGCAGCTCAGGGCCCTCCTACGAGCAGTACTTC. This translates into CASSSGPSYEQYF. The chain carries TRBV11-2 and TRBJ2-7; possibly TRBD1 for D (5 bases). Germline assignment: CDR1 SGHAT and CDR2 FQNNGV. V dropped 4 bases and J dropped 0 bases, with 7 bases sitting between them. This CDR3 region has 13 residues.

This clone was observed a single time. The rearrangement links TRBV10-2 to TRBJ1-1; TRBD1 aligns across 7 bases. Germline values: CDR1 WSHSY, CDR2 SAAADI. The CDR3 sequence is 16 residues long. Germline trimming cut 6 bases from V and 1 base from J; bases unmatched to any gene: 11. CDR3 in DNA: TGCGCCAGCAGGGAAAGACAGGGAACCGCGAACACTGAAGCTTTCTTT. Translating gives CASRERQGTANTEAFF.

This chain connects TRBV28 to TRBJ1-5, with 9 bases matching TRBD1. Germline CDR1 is MDHEN and CDR2 is SYDVKM. The ends lost 6 bases at V and 0 bases at J; junction bases unmatched: 12. The CDR3 length is 18 residues. The DNA of the CDR3 is TGTGCCAGCAGCTCGGACAGGGGCTCTCTGAATAGCAATCAGCCCCAGCATTTT. This encodes CASSSDRGSLNSNQPQHF.

Comment on this clone: Sequence at one end of the junction differs from germline and may be a read error. The chain carries TRBV28 and TRBJ1-4; 7 bases match TRBD1. The germline CDR1 and CDR2 sequences are MDHEN and SYDVKM. The CDR3 covers 11 residues. CDR3 amino acids: CASSLLGQYQF. In nucleotides, the CDR3 is TGTGCCAGCAGTTTATTGGGACAGTATCAGTTT.

This chain uses TRBV7-2 with TRBJ2-3; 8 bases line up with TRBD2. This CDR3 contains 18 residues. Germline V gene lookup returns CDR1 SGHTA and CDR2 FQGNSA. Germline trimming cut 0 bases from V and 4 bases from J; bases unmatched to any gene: 12. The CDR3 region has the DNA TGTGCCAGCAGCTTAGCGAGGAGTCGGGGGGGCCTGTCAGATACGCAGTATTTT. Translation: CASSLARSRGGLSDTQYF.

The V gene is TRBV7-8, the J gene TRBJ2-1; 9 bases are a match to TRBD1. From germline, CDR1 is SGHVS and CDR2 FQNEAQ. CDR3 length equals 15 residues. J lost 7 bases, V lost 5 bases, and 9 bases had no gene match. The CDR3 nucleotides read TGTGCCAGCAGCACCTTGGGACAGGGAAAGAATGAGCAGTTCTTC. Protein product: CASSTLGQGKNEQFF.